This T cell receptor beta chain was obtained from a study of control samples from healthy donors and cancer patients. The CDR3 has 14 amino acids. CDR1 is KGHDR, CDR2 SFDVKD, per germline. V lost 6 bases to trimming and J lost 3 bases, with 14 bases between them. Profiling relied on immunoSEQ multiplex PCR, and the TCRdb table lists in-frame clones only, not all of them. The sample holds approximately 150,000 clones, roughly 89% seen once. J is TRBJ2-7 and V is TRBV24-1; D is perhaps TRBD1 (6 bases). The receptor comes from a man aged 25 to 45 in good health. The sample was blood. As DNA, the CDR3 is TGTGCCACCAGTTCCACAGGGTTAATCTACGAGCAGTACTTC. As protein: CATSSTGLIYEQYF.